This T cell receptor beta chain was sequenced for a study of shared T cell receptors in the human thymus. Profiled with immunoSEQ multiplex PCR; TCRdb holds only in-frame clones, not every one. The sample consists of about 500,000 clones, more than 75% of them appearing once. V was pared by 5 bases and J by 2 bases, with 16 bases between. Germline values: CDR1 SGHTA, CDR2 FQGTGA. The CDR3 sequence is 15 residues long. The same sample was also studied in work on human thymus T cells. As that study records: Each of the donors was a healthy Finnish infant who was undergoing open corrective cardiac surgery for congenital heart defects. The thymus tissue came from resections taken during corrective heart surgery. Thymic and blood repertoires appeared to display a bias in their usage of V and J genes. In unrelated individuals, thymic repertoires overlapped highly, according to related research.

V and J are TRBV7-3 and TRBJ2-7; D is perhaps TRBD2 (6 bases). The sequencing input was thymocytes. This TCR was sampled from a boy younger than two with a congenital heart defect. CDR3 protein: CASSPRHTGAYEQYF. For the CDR3, the DNA is TGTGCCAGCAGCCCCCGGCATACGGGAGCCTACGAGCAGTACTTC.